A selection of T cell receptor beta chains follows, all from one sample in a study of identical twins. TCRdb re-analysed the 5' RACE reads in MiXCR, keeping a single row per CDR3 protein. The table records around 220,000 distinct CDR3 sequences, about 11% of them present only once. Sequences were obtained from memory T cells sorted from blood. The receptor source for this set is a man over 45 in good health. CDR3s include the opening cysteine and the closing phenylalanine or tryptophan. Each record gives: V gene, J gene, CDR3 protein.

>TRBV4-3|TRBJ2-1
CASSQEGTGAYNEQFF
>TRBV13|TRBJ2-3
CASSKRQGADTQYF
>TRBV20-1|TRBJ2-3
CSARTGGPTDTQYF
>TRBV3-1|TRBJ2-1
CASSPWGGEQFF
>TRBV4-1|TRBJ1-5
CASQGAPGQPQHF
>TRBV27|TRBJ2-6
CASSPLEFSGANVLTF
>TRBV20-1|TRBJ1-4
CSARPPGAVEEKLFF
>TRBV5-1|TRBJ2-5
CASSPIPGPQETQYF
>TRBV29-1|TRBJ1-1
CSVARGGTEAFF
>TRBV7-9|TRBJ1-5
CASSLEVGTGVGQPQHF
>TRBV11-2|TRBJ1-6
CASRPGTGVNSPLHF
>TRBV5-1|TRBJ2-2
CASSPGQSNTGELFF
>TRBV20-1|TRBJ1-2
CSAREFGNYGYTF
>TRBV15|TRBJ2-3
CATSPQGAEDTQYF
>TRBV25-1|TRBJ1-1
CASSEWQNTEAFF
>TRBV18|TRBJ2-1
CASSPLRSGIEQFF
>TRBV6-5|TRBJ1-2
CASSSPGQGTKGYGYTF
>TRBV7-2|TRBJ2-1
CASSPPRGGGPYNEQFF
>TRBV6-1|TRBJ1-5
CASRPTHQIRQPQHF
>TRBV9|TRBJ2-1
CASSGYIAASYNEQFF
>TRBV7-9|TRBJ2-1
CASSQREHSIYNEQFF
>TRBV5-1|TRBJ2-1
CASSLTSGRSNEQFF
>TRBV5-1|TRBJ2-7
CASSQDGGTFQYF
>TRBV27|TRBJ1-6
CASRDDSIVFGSPLHF
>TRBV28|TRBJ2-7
CASRPGLAGDEQYF
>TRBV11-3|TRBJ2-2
CASSAENTGELFF
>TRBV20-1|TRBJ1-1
CSASHTLAQPAAFF
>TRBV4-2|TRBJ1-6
CASSQEVQRGRLNSPLHF
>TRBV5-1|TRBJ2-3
CASSSGDSDTQYF
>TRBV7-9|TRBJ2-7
CASSFIGQTSYEQYF
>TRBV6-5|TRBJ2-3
CASSYSGLPMQYF
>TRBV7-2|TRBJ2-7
CASSLALGQGKSEQYF
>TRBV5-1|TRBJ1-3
CASSSSVAGSGNTIYF
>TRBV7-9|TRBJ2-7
CASSLAGGTGFTYEQYF
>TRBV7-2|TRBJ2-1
CASSLGTSTYNEQFF
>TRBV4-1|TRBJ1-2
CASSQHQQGARGGYTF
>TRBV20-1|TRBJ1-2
CSARMAGTGLGYTF
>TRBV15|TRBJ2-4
CATSREDRNIQYF
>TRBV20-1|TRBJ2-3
CSVEVAATDTQYF
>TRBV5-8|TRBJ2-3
CASSLGGRNTDTQYF
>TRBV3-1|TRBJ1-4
CASSQGGTMVFF
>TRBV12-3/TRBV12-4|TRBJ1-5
CASSLAGPRQPQHF
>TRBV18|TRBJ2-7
CASSSGTSYEQYF
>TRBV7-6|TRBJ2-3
CASSLGTRNTQYF
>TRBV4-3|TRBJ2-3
CASSQASWGADTQYF